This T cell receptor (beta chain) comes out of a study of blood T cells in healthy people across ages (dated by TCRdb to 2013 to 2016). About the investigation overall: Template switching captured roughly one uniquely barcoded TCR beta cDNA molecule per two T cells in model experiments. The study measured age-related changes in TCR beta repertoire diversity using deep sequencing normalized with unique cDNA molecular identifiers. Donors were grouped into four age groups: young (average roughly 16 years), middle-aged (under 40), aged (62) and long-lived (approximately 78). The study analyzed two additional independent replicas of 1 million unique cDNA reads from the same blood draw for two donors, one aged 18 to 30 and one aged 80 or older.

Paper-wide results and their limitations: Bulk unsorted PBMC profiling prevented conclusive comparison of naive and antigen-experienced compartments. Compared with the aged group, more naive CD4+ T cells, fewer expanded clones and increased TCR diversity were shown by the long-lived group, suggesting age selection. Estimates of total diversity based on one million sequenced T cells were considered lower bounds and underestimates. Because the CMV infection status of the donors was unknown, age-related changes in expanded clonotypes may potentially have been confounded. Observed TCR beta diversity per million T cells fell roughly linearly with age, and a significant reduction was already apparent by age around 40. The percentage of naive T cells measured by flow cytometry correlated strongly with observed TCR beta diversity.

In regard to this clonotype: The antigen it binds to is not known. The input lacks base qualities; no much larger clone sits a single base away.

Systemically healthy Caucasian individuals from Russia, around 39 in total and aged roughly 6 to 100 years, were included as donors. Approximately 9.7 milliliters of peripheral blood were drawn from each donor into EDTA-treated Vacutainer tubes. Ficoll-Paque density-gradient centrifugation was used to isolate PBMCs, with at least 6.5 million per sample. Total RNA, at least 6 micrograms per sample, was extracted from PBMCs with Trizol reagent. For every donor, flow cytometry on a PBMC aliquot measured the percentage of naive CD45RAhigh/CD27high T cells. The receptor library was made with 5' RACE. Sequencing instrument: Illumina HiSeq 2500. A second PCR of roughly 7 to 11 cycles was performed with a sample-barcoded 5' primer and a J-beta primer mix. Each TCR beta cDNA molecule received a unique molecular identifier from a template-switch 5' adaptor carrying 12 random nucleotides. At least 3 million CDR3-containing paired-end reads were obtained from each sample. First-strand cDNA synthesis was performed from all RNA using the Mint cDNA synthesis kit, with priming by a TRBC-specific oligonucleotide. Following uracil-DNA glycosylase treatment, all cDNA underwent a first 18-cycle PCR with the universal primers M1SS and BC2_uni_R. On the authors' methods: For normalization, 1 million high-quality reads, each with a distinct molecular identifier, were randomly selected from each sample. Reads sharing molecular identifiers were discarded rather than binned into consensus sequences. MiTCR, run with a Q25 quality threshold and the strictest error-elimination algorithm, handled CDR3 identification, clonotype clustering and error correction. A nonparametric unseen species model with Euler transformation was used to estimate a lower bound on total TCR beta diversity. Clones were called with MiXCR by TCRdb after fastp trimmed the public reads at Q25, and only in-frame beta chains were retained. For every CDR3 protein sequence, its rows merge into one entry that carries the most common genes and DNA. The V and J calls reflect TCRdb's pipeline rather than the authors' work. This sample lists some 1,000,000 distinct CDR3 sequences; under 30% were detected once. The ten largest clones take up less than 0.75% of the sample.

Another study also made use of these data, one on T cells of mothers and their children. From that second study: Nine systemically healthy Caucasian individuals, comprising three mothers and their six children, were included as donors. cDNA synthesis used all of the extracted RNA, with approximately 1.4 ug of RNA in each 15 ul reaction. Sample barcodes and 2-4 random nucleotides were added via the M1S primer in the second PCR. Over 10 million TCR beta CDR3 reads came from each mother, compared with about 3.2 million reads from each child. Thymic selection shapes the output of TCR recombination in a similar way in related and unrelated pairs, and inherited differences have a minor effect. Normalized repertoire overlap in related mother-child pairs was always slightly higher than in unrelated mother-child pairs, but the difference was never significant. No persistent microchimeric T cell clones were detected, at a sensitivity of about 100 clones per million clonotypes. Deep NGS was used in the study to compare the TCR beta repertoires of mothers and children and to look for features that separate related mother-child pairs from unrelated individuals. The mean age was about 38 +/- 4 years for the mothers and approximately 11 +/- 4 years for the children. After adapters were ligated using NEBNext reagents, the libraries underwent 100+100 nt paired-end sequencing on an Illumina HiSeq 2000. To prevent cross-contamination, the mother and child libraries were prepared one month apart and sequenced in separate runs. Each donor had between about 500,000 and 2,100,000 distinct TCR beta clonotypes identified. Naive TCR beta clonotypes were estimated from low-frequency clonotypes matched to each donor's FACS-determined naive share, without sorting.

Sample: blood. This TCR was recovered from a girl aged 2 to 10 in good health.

The encoded CDR3 is CSARDHLRGGQFF. In nucleotides, the sequence is TGCAGTGCTAGAGATCACCTACGGGGGGGCCAGTTCTTC. The chain links TRBV20-1 with TRBJ2-1, and 8 junction bases match TRBD2. V has 0 bases trimmed and J has 13 bases trimmed; junction bases matching no gene number 8. CDR1 and CDR2 were assigned from the germline V gene (reference sequence) as DFQATT and SNEGSKA. The CDR3 covers 13 residues, taking in both the cysteine and the phenylalanine. The CDR3 DNA has 39 bases and is translated from base 1.